This T cell receptor (beta chain) was recorded in a study of radiotherapy plus CTLA-4 blockade in lung cancer. Here immunoSEQ multiplex PCR was the method, and the copy in TCRdb shows in-frame clones only, minus some. The sample holds 80,000 to 95,000 clones, about four fifths seen once. Those with chemo-refractory metastatic non-small-cell lung cancer were treated with focal radiation combined with CTLA-4 blockade using ipilimumab. The CDR3 loop spans 16 amino acids. With 2 bases clipped from V and 0 bases from J, the junction kept 7 bases outside the gene matches. Per germline, CDR1 MNHNY and CDR2 SVGAGI (reference sequence). Study results and caveats: Radiotherapy plus ipilimumab was followed by expansion in blood of tumor-derived TCR clones.

Comment on this clone: As yet, its antigen is unknown.

The TCR was taken from a human donor with non-small cell lung cancer that progressed on radiotherapy plus ipilimumab. The chain links TRBV6-6 to TRBJ2-7; 7 bases align to TRBD2. This specimen consisted of peripheral blood, obtained from a patient treated with radiotherapy plus ipilimumab. CDR3 loop: CASSYGGGRASYEQYF. The CDR3 DNA is TGTGCCAGCAGTTACGGTGGGGGGAGGGCCTCCTACGAGCAGTACTTC.